This entry lists 27 T cell receptor beta chains sequenced from one sample in a study of cytomegalovirus exposure and HLA in healthy donors. The PCR used 60 Vbeta and 13 Jbeta primers. The protocol was immunoSEQ multiplex PCR, while the TCRdb copy is restricted to in-frame clones and leaves out a portion. Here the sample spans roughly 100,000 clones, 79% being singletons. Source material: PBMCs. The source of these receptors is a man aged 50-59 years in good health and CMV-seropositive.

This rearrangement joins TRBV27 to TRBJ2-6, with a weak D call TRBD1 (5 bases). This CDR3 spans 13 amino acids. CDR1 is MNHEY, CDR2 SMNVEV, per germline (reference sequence). V lost 8 bases and J lost 4, with 9 bases in between. CDR3 residues: CASQKGGANVLTF. CDR3 DNA sequence: TGTGCCAGCCAAAAGGGGGGGGCCAACGTCCTGACTTTC.

The genes are TRBV28 and TRBJ2-7; 7 nucleotides align to TRBD1. The CDR3 sequence is 13 residues long. After removal of 6 bases from V and 3 bases from J, the junction contained 5 bases not matched to a gene. CDR1 is MDHEN, CDR2 SYDVKM, per germline. CDR3 nucleotide sequence: TGTGCCAGCAGCGAACAGGGGCGCTACGAGCAGTACTTC. Protein sequence: CASSEQGRYEQYF.

The chain links TRBV28 to TRBJ2-1, with 15 bases lining up with TRBD2. J was trimmed by 10 bases and V by 5 bases; bases with no gene match: 6. The germline V gene has CDR1 MDHEN and CDR2 SYDVKM. This CDR3 is built from 15 residues. The CDR3 DNA follows: TGTGCCAGCAGTCGGGGACTAGCGGGAGGTGGAGAGCAGTTCTTC. Protein sequence: CASSRGLAGGGEQFF.

The chain couples TRBV5-4 to TRBJ2-2, with a weak D call TRBD2 (6 bases). V was trimmed by 4 bases and J by 4 bases, leaving 17 bases between them. The CDR3 is 16 residues long. Germline V gene sequence: CDR1 SGHNT, CDR2 YYREEE (reference sequence). In nucleotides, the CDR3 is TGTGCCAGCAGCCCCTTGCGGGGCCGGGGCACCGGGGAGCTGTTTTTT. It translates to CASSPLRGRGTGELFF.

This chain links TRBV11-2 with TRBJ2-3; weak D call: TRBD2 (6 bases). V was trimmed by 5 bases and J by 0 bases, leaving 15 bases between them. CDR1 and CDR2 (germline): SGHAT, FQNNGV. This CDR3 is 16 amino acids long. The CDR3 here is CASSVGGTQSTDTQYF. CDR3 coding DNA: TGTGCCAGCAGCGTCGGCGGGACCCAGAGCACAGATACGCAGTATTTT.

The chain carries TRBV5-1 and TRBJ2-7, with D possibly being TRBD1 (5 bases). CDR1 is SGHRS and CDR2 is YFSETQ in the germline V gene. Trimming took 3 bases from V and 4 from J, leaving 17 bases between them. The CDR3 is 15 residues long. In DNA form, the CDR3 reads TGCGCCAGCAGCTATCAGGGATCCGCACTATACGAGCAGTACTTC. This codes for CASSYQGSALYEQYF.

The chain carries TRBV6-5 and TRBJ2-7; tentatively, D is TRBD2 (6 bases). The germline CDR1 and CDR2 sequences are MNHEY and SVGAGI. Trimming took off 6 bases at V and 2 bases at J, with 17 bases between the two ends. The CDR3 runs 15 residues. The CDR3 DNA is TGTGCCAGCAGCCAGGGAGGTGGGCCACCCTACGAGCAGTACTTC. Translation: CASSQGGGPPYEQYF.

This clone has just one count. The chain uses TRBV6-5 and TRBJ2-1; 13 positions match TRBD2. CDR1 and CDR2 (germline): MNHEY, SVGAGI. Unmatched junction bases numbered 8, after V lost 5 bases and J lost 10 bases. The CDR3 is 15 amino acids. This chain's CDR3 is CASSKTSGRLGEQFF. The CDR3 nucleotides read TGTGCCAGCAGTAAGACTAGCGGGAGGTTAGGGGAGCAGTTCTTC.

This sequence joins TRBV2 and TRBJ1-3; 7 nucleotides agree with TRBD1. V was pared by 4 bases and J by 4 bases, with 1 base of the junction left unmatched. Germline V CDR1 and CDR2: SNHLY, FYNNEI. This CDR3 has 13 amino acids. CDR3 amino acids: CASSGTGGNTIYF. CDR3 coding DNA: TGTGCCAGCAGTGGGACAGGAGGAAACACCATATATTTT.

This clone has more than one count but fewer than ten. This chain links TRBV7-9 with TRBJ2-1; TRBD2 might be the D (6 bases). Germline V gene lookup returns CDR1 SEHNR and CDR2 FQNEAQ (reference sequence). V lost 1 base to trimming and J lost 5 bases, with 12 bases between them. This CDR3 region has 15 residues. This CDR3 reads CASSLGGAGHNEQFF. CDR3 nucleotides: TGTGCCAGCAGCTTAGGGGGCGCGGGGCACAATGAGCAGTTCTTC.

The rearrangement links TRBV6-5 to TRBJ2-2, with unresolved D. V was trimmed by 6 bases and J by 4 bases, leaving 12 bases between them. This CDR3 comprises 14 residues. CDR1 and CDR2 (germline): MNHEY, SVGAGI. The CDR3, as DNA: TGTGCCAGCAGCAAGTCGTGGAGCACCGGGGAGCTGTTTTTT. Translated, it gives CASSKSWSTGELFF.

A single count supports this clone. The junction shows a germline mismatch at one end, possibly a read error. This chain uses TRBV2 with TRBJ1-1; D might be TRBD1 (5 bases). The CDR3 has 16 residues. Germline lookup yields CDR1 SNHLY and CDR2 FYNNEI. The CDR3 is CASNEGGEVGHTEAFF. The CDR3 DNA reads as TGTGCCAGCAATGAAGGTGGTGAGGTGGGGCACACTGAAGCTTTCTTT.

J is TRBJ2-1 and V is TRBV5-4, with TRBD2 matching over 11 bases. Germline V gives CDR1 SGHNT, CDR2 YYREEE (reference sequence). The CDR3 runs to 18 residues. V gave up 0 bases and J gave up 5 bases; unmatched junction bases: 10. As DNA, the CDR3 is TGTGCCAGCAGCTTGGCCCTAACTAGCGGGAGTACGAACAATGAGCAGTTCTTC. Residues: CASSLALTSGSTNNEQFF.

This sequence joins TRBV11-2 and TRBJ2-2; unclear D gene. CDR1 SGHAT and CDR2 FQNNGV come from the germline V gene. V was clipped by 0 bases and J by 0 bases, with 11 bases between them. The CDR3 extends over 17 amino acids. This CDR3 reads CASSLDWANSNTGELFF. CDR3 nucleotides: TGTGCCAGCAGCTTAGATTGGGCAAACTCGAACACCGGGGAGCTGTTTTTT.

J is TRBJ1-5 and V is TRBV6-1, with D tentatively TRBD1 (5 bases). Germline loops: CDR1 MNHNS, CDR2 SASEGT. Deletions cut 9 bases from V and 1 base from J, with 10 bases between. The CDR3 is made up of 13 amino acids. This CDR3 is CASQGVSNQPQHF. The CDR3 nucleotides read TGTGCCAGTCAGGGTGTCAGCAATCAGCCCCAGCATTTT.

This clone was observed a single time. The chain joins TRBV5-1 to TRBJ2-2; 11 bases agree with TRBD2. The V gene's germline CDR1 is SGHRS and CDR2 YFSETQ. The length of the CDR3 is 17 residues. J gave up 4 bases and V 3 bases, and 8 bases lay outside the gene matches. The CDR3 DNA is TGCGCCAGCAGCTCGGGCCTACTAGCGGGAGTCACCGGGGAGCTGTTTTTT. Amino acid sequence: CASSSGLLAGVTGELFF. The full variable domain, with the rest looked up from reference TRBV5-1 and TRBJ2-2, is KAGVTQTPRYLIKTRGQQVTLSCSPISGHRSVSWYQQTPGQGLQFLFEYFSETQRNKGNFPGRFSGRQFSNSRSEMNVSTLELGDSALYLCASSSGLLAGVTGELFFGEGSRLTVL.

This chain links TRBV29-1 with TRBJ2-7; 10 bases are shared with TRBD2. The length of the CDR3 is 15 residues. V dropped 7 bases and J dropped 3; count of bases not matched to a gene: 12. Per germline, CDR1 SQVTM and CDR2 ANQGSEA. The CDR3 bases are TGCAGCGGAGCGGGAGGGCCGGGGGGGCTCTACGAGCAGTACTTC. Its translation: CSGAGGPGGLYEQYF.

V usage is TRBV2 and J usage is TRBJ2-2; 11 positions match TRBD1. Trimming took 6 bases from V and 5 from J; bases not matched to a gene: 8. Per germline, CDR1 SNHLY and CDR2 FYNNEI. The CDR3 totals 16 residues. The chain's CDR3 is CASRTSRDRGTGELFF. CDR3 bases: TGTGCCAGCAGGACCTCGAGGGACAGGGGGACCGGGGAGCTGTTTTTT.

The DNA for the CDR3 is TGTGCCAGCAGCTTAGGAGGGAGGGCAGGAAACGAAAAAGAGACCCAGTACTTC. It encodes CASSLGGRAGNEKETQYF. This chain connects TRBV7-9 to TRBJ2-5; 7 positions agree with TRBD2. This CDR3 region has 18 residues. V was clipped by 1 base and J by 3 bases; unmatched bases: 14. Germline CDR1 is SEHNR and CDR2 is FQNEAQ (reference sequence).

The chain combines TRBV27 with TRBJ1-5; D not certain. The CDR3 consists of 14 residues. The V end was cut by 5 bases, the J end by 4 bases, with 12 bases between. Germline CDR1 is MNHEY and CDR2 is SMNVEV (reference sequence). As DNA, the CDR3 is TGTGCCAGCAGTCCTTTGACGGGAAATCAGCCCCAGCATTTT. It is translated as CASSPLTGNQPQHF.

V usage is TRBV4-1 and J usage is TRBJ2-7; D is possibly TRBD1 (6 bases). The CDR3 consists of 14 residues. Germline CDR1 reads MGHRA; CDR2 reads YSYEKL. Trimming took off 4 bases at V and 0 bases at J, with 10 bases between the two ends. The CDR3 DNA sequence: TGCGCCAGCAGCCGACAGGAAATCTCCTACGAGCAGTACTTC. Its protein product is CASSRQEISYEQYF.

The gene calls are TRBV7-8 and TRBJ2-7; the match to TRBD2 covers 10 bases. After removal of 1 base from V and 6 bases from J, the junction contained 6 bases not matched to a gene. CDR1 is SGHVS and CDR2 is FQNEAQ in the germline V gene. This CDR3 is built from 15 residues. The DNA of the CDR3 is TGTGCCAGCAGCTTAGTCGGACTAGCGGCTAGCGAGCAGTACTTC. Translated, it gives CASSLVGLAASEQYF.

The chain recombines TRBV28 with TRBJ2-7; TRBD1 is a possible D gene (6 bases). V was trimmed by 6 bases and J by 0 bases, leaving 9 bases between them. CDR3 length: 13 residues. CDR1 MDHEN and CDR2 SYDVKM come from the germline V gene. The CDR3 DNA reads as TGTGCCAGCAGAGGGGGTCTCTCCTACGAGCAGTACTTC. Its protein is CASRGGLSYEQYF.

This rearrangement joins TRBV7-2 to TRBJ2-1, with 10 bases aligning to TRBD1. Germline V gene data show CDR1 as SGHTA and CDR2 as FQGNSA. Trimming removed 5 bases from V and 9 bases from J; junction bases left unmatched: 13. The CDR3 contains 16 residues. The CDR3 DNA follows: TGTGCCAGCAGCCCAGTCGGGACAGGGGTGCTGAGTGAGCAGTTCTTC. Its protein product is CASSPVGTGVLSEQFF.

This chain links TRBV7-2 with TRBJ2-1, with TRBD2 as a possible D gene (5 bases). This CDR3 has 18 amino acids. V lost 3 bases and J lost 0, with 18 bases in between. CDR1 and CDR2 (germline): SGHTA, FQGNSA. Here the CDR3 reads CASSFLAIDPSSYNEQFF. As DNA, the CDR3 is TGTGCCAGCAGCTTTCTAGCCATTGACCCTAGCTCCTACAATGAGCAGTTCTTC.

The chain is built from TRBV27 and TRBJ2-7; TRBD1 matches 10 bases. The germline V gene has CDR1 MNHEY and CDR2 SMNVEV (reference sequence). This CDR3 comprises 14 residues. V lost 5 bases, J lost 2 bases, and 3 bases stayed unmatched. The CDR3 DNA is TGTGCCAGCAGTCGACAGGGGGCCCCCTACGAGCAGTACTTC. The encoded protein is CASSRQGAPYEQYF.

The J gene is TRBJ2-1, the V gene TRBV9; the D is unclear. Per germline, CDR1 SGDLS and CDR2 YYNGEE. The CDR3 has 13 residues. V lost 0 bases, J lost 5 bases, and 6 bases lay in between. Here the CDR3 DNA reads TGTGCCAGCAGCGTAGGGGCGAACAATGAGCAGTTCTTC. As protein: CASSVGANNEQFF.